The 15 T cell receptor beta chains listed next were all sequenced from one sample in a study of PD-1 blockade in classical Hodgkin lymphoma. Sequencing used immunoSEQ multiplex PCR; TCRdb keeps in-frame clones, though not all of them. The table has roughly 49,000 clones, around 87% seen once. Time point noted: cycle 4 day 1 (C4D1), after less than 7 weeks of nivolumab. Each of the patients experienced relapse following autologous stem cell transplantation, and their brentuximab vedotin exposure differed. Here the sequenced sample was peripheral blood mononuclear cells (PBMCs), taken before the fourth cycle of nivolumab. The source of these receptors is a human donor with classical Hodgkin lymphoma.

The chain employs TRBV30 and TRBJ2-1, with 12 bases matching TRBD2. The CDR3 has 20 amino acids. Germline V gene sequence: CDR1 GTSNPN, CDR2 SVGIG (reference sequence). Trimming took 3 bases from V and 0 from J; bases not matched to a gene: 15. The CDR3 coding sequence is TGTGCCTGGAGATGGGGACTGACTAGCGGGAGTATCAGCTCCTACAATGAGCAGTTCTTC. Its translation: CAWRWGLTSGSISSYNEQFF.

This clone was counted once. V gene TRBV9 combines with J gene TRBJ2-5; perhaps D is TRBD1 or TRBD2 (5 bases each). This CDR3 comprises 16 residues. Trimming pared 4 bases from V and 5 bases from J, leaving 21 bases between. Germline loops: CDR1 SGDLS, CDR2 YYNGEE. The CDR3 protein is CASSPPFPGPQETQYF. The CDR3 nucleotides read TGTGCCAGCAGCCCACCGTTCCCGGGACCCCAGGAGACCCAGTACTTC.

This chain uses TRBV7-9 with TRBJ2-5; D remains unclear. The CDR3 loop spans 11 amino acids. CDR1 and CDR2 from the germline V gene are SEHNR and FQNEAQ (reference sequence). Trimming removed 5 bases from V and 7 bases from J, with 8 bases in between. The CDR3 protein is CASSNEGTQYF. As DNA, the CDR3 is TGTGCCAGCAGCAACGAAGGGACCCAGTACTTC.

This clone was seen a single time. The rearrangement joins TRBV18 to TRBJ2-3; D perhaps matches TRBD1 (6 bases). Germline CDR1 and CDR2: KGHSH and LQKENI. The V end lost 6 bases, the J end lost 5 bases, and 12 bases lay between the germline ends. The CDR3 is 13 residues long. The CDR3 nucleotides read TGTGCCAGCTCGCTTGCAGGGGAAGATACGCAGTATTTT. As protein: CASSLAGEDTQYF.

The V and J genes are TRBV9 and TRBJ2-7, with 7 bases matching TRBD2. The CDR3 is 16 amino acids. The V gene's germline CDR1 is SGDLS and CDR2 YYNGEE. The J segment lost 3 bases and the V segment lost 6 bases, leaving 15 bases of the junction unmatched. The CDR3 loop reads CASTSSTSRGSYEQYF. The CDR3 bases are TGTGCCAGCACCTCTTCGACTAGCAGAGGGAGCTACGAGCAGTACTTC.

This clone has only one observation. This chain links TRBV9 with TRBJ2-5; 11 bases match TRBD1. The V segment lost 2 bases and the J segment 0 bases; nucleotides outside the gene matches: 3. This CDR3 is 16 amino acids long. The V gene's germline CDR1 is SGDLS and CDR2 YYNGEE. The CDR3 is CASSVGTGGYQETQYF. The CDR3 coding sequence is TGTGCCAGCAGCGTGGGGACAGGGGGATACCAAGAGACCCAGTACTTC.

This clone appeared a single time. The genes are TRBV2 and TRBJ2-2; D gene ambiguous. The CDR3 runs 14 residues. CDR1 SNHLY and CDR2 FYNNEI come from the germline V gene. The germline V and J ends were trimmed by 5 bases and 1 base, with 8 bases remaining between them. This CDR3 reads CASSSNQNTGELFF. CDR3 bases: TGTGCCAGCAGTTCAAACCAGAACACCGGGGAGCTGTTTTTT.

The chain recombines TRBV19 with TRBJ1-5; the D is unclear. The CDR3 contains 14 residues. CDR1 is LNHDA and CDR2 is SQIVND in the germline V gene (reference sequence). Trimming removed 8 bases from V and 1 base from J, with 12 bases in between. The CDR3 DNA is TGTGCCAGTCAACCCCGGAGGAGCAATCAGCCCCAGCATTTT. Protein: CASQPRRSNQPQHF.

This clone has a single count. The V gene is TRBV5-1, the J gene TRBJ2-5, with a weak D call TRBD2 (6 bases). The V end was cut by 5 bases, the J end by 1 base, with 12 bases between. Germline V gene lookup returns CDR1 SGHRS and CDR2 YFSETQ. The CDR3 length is 14 residues. The DNA of the CDR3 is TGCGCCAGCAGTTTGATGGGGGGCCAAGAGACCCAGTACTTC. Its translation: CASSLMGGQETQYF.

This clone occurred a few times. V is TRBV27 and J is TRBJ1-4; tentative D call: TRBD1 (6 bases). The CDR3 is made up of 14 amino acids. The V gene lost 3 bases and the J gene lost 8 bases, with 13 bases spanning the gap. The germline V gene has CDR1 MNHEY and CDR2 SMNVEV (reference sequence). As DNA, the CDR3 is TGTGCCAGCAGTTTTTCGGGGGCGGAAGAAAAACTGTTTTTT. Translation: CASSFSGAEEKLFF.

This sequence joins TRBV9 and TRBJ2-5; 9 nucleotides agree with TRBD1. The CDR3 loop spans 16 amino acids. With 0 bases clipped from V and 3 bases from J, the junction kept 6 bases outside the gene matches. The germline gives CDR1 SGDLS, CDR2 YYNGEE. The CDR3 protein is CASSVEGDRAKETQYF. The CDR3 DNA reads TGTGCCAGCAGCGTAGAAGGGGACAGGGCCAAAGAGACCCAGTACTTC.

This clone occurred a few times. The chain is built from TRBV5-1 and TRBJ2-2; D remains unclear. From germline, CDR1 is SGHRS and CDR2 YFSETQ. The CDR3 covers 13 residues. The V and J ends lost 0 bases and 5 bases respectively, with 5 bases between them. This CDR3 reads CASSLVGTGELFF. The CDR3 nucleotides read TGCGCCAGCAGCTTGGTAGGAACCGGGGAGCTGTTTTTT.

The rearrangement links TRBV2 to TRBJ1-6; 8 bases are shared with TRBD1. This CDR3 spans 14 amino acids. Trimming cost V 6 bases and J 7 bases; bases outside gene matches: 5. Germline V gives CDR1 SNHLY, CDR2 FYNNEI. CDR3 coding DNA: TGTGCCAGCAGGAAGACAGGGGAAAATTCACCCCTCCACTTT. This sequence encodes CASRKTGENSPLHF.

V and J are TRBV28 and TRBJ1-2; D remains ambiguous. Germline assignment: CDR1 MDHEN and CDR2 SYDVKM. V lost 10 bases and J 5 bases, leaving 17 bases between the germline ends. The length of the CDR3 is 13 residues. The CDR3 sequence: CAIGSLGGYGYTF. CDR3 bases: TGTGCCATCGGATCCTTGGGAGGATATGGCTACACCTTC.

Worth noting for this clone: The same CDR3 also results from other DNA sequences found in this sample. The chain is built from TRBV4-1 and TRBJ2-7; 9 nucleotides agree with TRBD2. The CDR3 sequence is 15 residues long. V was clipped by 4 bases and J by 4 bases; unmatched bases: 8. Germline values: CDR1 MGHRA, CDR2 YSYEKL. CDR3 sequence reads: CASSLRAGGPYEQYF. Here the CDR3 DNA reads TGCGCCAGCAGCCTAAGGGCGGGAGGGCCATACGAGCAGTACTTC.